The rows below give T cell receptor beta chains drawn from one sample of a study of shared clonotypes between healthy human individuals. Profiled with immunoSEQ multiplex PCR; TCRdb holds only in-frame clones, not every one. The repertoire consists of some 2,100,000 clones, with 90% to 95% occurring once and the leading ten covering about 1.8%. Input material: naive CD8+ T cells from PBMCs. These receptors were collected from a man between 18 and 35 years old in good health. Some clones in this sample may be carry-over from other donors' samples. The CDR3 runs from the conserved cysteine through the conserved F or W. Fields, in order: clone size, J gene, D gene, V gene, CDR3 DNA, CDR3 protein. D genes are given only for firm matches. Size is stated for part of the rows, as once, few or many counts, or as a class when the clone is expanded.

.	TRBJ1-1	.	TRBV7-9	TGTGCCAGCAGCTTATATGGGGGGGTTTCCTATTCGAACACTGAAGCTTTCTTT	CASSLYGGVSYSNTEAFF
.	TRBJ2-7	TRBD1	TRBV11-2	TGTGCCAGCAGCTTAGGCCACCCTCGTGGGGTGACAGGGTCCTACGAGCAGTACTTC	CASSLGHPRGVTGSYEQYF
.	TRBJ2-7	TRBD1	TRBV6-6	TGTGCCAGCAGTTCGACAGGGGGCTACGAGCAGTACTTC	CASSSTGGYEQYF
.	TRBJ1-2	.	TRBV5-1	TGCGCCAGCAGCTTTCAGGGAGGCTACACCTTC	CASSFQGGYTF
.	TRBJ2-2	TRBD1	TRBV27	TGTGCCAGCAGGCCAACAGGGGCCGGGGAGCTGTTTTTT	CASRPTGAGELFF
.	TRBJ1-1	.	TRBV27	TGTGCCAGCAGGGTAGGGGGAGGCACCGTTGCTGAAGCTTTCTTT	CASRVGGGTVAEAFF
.	TRBJ2-3	TRBD2	TRBV9	TGTGCCAGCAGCGCCCTCAGCGGGACCCGCACAGATACGCAGTATTTT	CASSALSGTRTDTQYF
.	TRBJ2-7	.	TRBV7-2	TGTGCCAGCAGCCCCTGGGTGGGCAACACCTACGAGCAGTACTTC	CASSPWVGNTYEQYF
.	TRBJ2-5	.	TRBV7-6	TGTGCCAGCAGCTTAGGGGTACGCTCAGAGACCCAGTACTTC	CASSLGVRSETQYF
.	TRBJ2-7	.	TRBV9	TGTGCCAGCAGCCCGAGGGAGGGTGGGACAGCCTACGAGCAGTACTTC	CASSPREGGTAYEQYF
.	TRBJ1-4	.	TRBV6-5	TGTGCCAGCAGTTACTGGCAGGGGAGCGTTGAAAAACTGTTTTTT	CASSYWQGSVEKLFF
.	TRBJ2-1	.	TRBV14	TGTGCCAGCAGTCCTTATAGGCGGACCTACAATGAGCAGTTCTTC	CASSPYRRTYNEQFF
.	TRBJ2-2	TRBD2	TRBV4-1	TGCGCCAGCAGCCCTGGACTAGCGGAGTACACCGGGGAGCTGTTTTTT	CASSPGLAEYTGELFF
.	TRBJ2-1	TRBD1	TRBV19	TGTGCCAGTGGACACAGGGGAATTGAGCAGTTCTTC	CASGHRGIEQFF
.	TRBJ2-1	.	TRBV9	TGTGCCAGCAGCGGCAGCTGGAATGAGCAGTTCTTC	CASSGSWNEQFF
.	TRBJ1-2	TRBD1	TRBV4-2	TGTGCCAGCAGCCAACCCTGGGACAGGGAAGCTAACTATGGCTACACCTTC	CASSQPWDREANYGYTF
once	TRBJ1-2	.	TRBV11-2	TGTGCCAGCAGCTCCGAATTGGGGGCTCATGGCTACACCTTC	CASSSELGAHGYTF
.	TRBJ2-1	.	TRBV2	TGTGCCAGCGGCTCATTGGGGCTAGCGTTTAACAATGAGCAGTTCTTC	CASGSLGLAFNNEQFF
.	TRBJ2-5	.	TRBV6-5	TGTGCCAGCAGTTACTCGACGGGGGTAGAGACCCAGTACTTC	CASSYSTGVETQYF
few	TRBJ1-2	.	TRBV28	TGTGCCAGCAGTCCATCATGGGAGGACAGCTATGGCTACACCTTC	CASSPSWEDSYGYTF
.	TRBJ1-2	.	TRBV7-9	TGTGCCAGCAGCTCCCGGGACTGGGATGGCTACACCTTC	CASSSRDWDGYTF
.	TRBJ2-1	TRBD2	TRBV27	TGTGCCAGCAGCCGTAGCGGGCCCGCCTACAATGAGCAGTTCTTC	CASSRSGPAYNEQFF
.	TRBJ1-1	.	TRBV23-1	TGCGCCAGCAGTCAAATGGGGGAACACGGGGCGGACACTGAAGCTTTCTTT	CASSQMGEHGADTEAFF
.	TRBJ2-7	.	TRBV7-9	TGTGCCAGCGAAAAAAGTTACGAGCAGTACTTC	CASEKSYEQYF
.	TRBJ2-1	TRBD2	TRBV28	TGTGCCAGCAGAAAGGGACTAGCGGGAGTCGATGAGCAGTTCTTC	CASRKGLAGVDEQFF
.	TRBJ1-2	.	TRBV19	TGTGCCAGTAGTATATTGGGGGACTCGGGCTATGGCTACACCTTC	CASSILGDSGYGYTF
.	TRBJ2-6	.	TRBV5-1	TGCGCCAGCAGCTTGAAGGGCCCAGGGACCGGGGCCAACGTCCTGACTTTC	CASSLKGPGTGANVLTF
.	TRBJ1-3	.	TRBV28	TGTGCCAGCAGTGATTGGACCACCCGGGGAAACACCATATATTTT	CASSDWTTRGNTIYF
.	TRBJ1-1	.	TRBV27	TGTGCCAGCAGGAAAGTGGGGGCTGAAGCTTTCTTT	CASRKVGAEAFF
.	TRBJ2-1	TRBD1	TRBV27	TGTGCCAGCAGCCTCCCGGGACAGGGTTTCTACAATGAGCAGTTCTTC	CASSLPGQGFYNEQFF
.	TRBJ2-5	.	TRBV28	TGTGCCAGCAGTGGGGACACGCAAGAGACCCAGTACTTC	CASSGDTQETQYF
.	TRBJ2-7	TRBD1	TRBV29-1	TGCAGCGTTGAAGAACTTAAGGGGGCCCGCTCCTACGAGCAGTACTTC	CSVEELKGARSYEQYF
.	TRBJ2-7	TRBD1	TRBV13	TGTGCCAGCAGCTCCGGGACAGGGGGCCGGAGGGAGCAGTACTTC	CASSSGTGGRREQYF
.	TRBJ1-1	TRBD1	TRBV6-5	TGTGCCAGCAGTTACTCGGGACAGGGGACCACTGAAGCTTTCTTT	CASSYSGQGTTEAFF
.	TRBJ2-2	.	TRBV27	TGTGCCAGCAGAAGTAAACTTGGGGGCACCGGGGAGCTGTTTTTT	CASRSKLGGTGELFF
.	TRBJ2-1	.	TRBV6-5	TGTGCCAGCAGCCTCACCTCCTACAATGAGCAGTTCTTC	CASSLTSYNEQFF
.	TRBJ1-1	TRBD1	TRBV4-3	TGCGCCAGCAGCCAAGATGACAGGGGGCACACTGAAGCTTTCTTT	CASSQDDRGHTEAFF
few	TRBJ1-1	TRBD1	TRBV5-1	TGCGCCAGCAGGGAGGGACAGGGGAACACTGAAGCTTTCTTT	CASREGQGNTEAFF
.	TRBJ2-3	.	TRBV28	TGTGCCAGCAGTTACTTCATGGGGGATACGCAGTATTTT	CASSYFMGDTQYF
once	TRBJ2-7	.	TRBV5-8	TGTGCCAGCAGCTTGGTTTCCGACACCTACGAGCAGTACTTC	CASSLVSDTYEQYF
.	TRBJ1-1	.	TRBV16	TGTGCCAGCAGCCTGGGACAACCGAACACTGAAGCTTTCTTT	CASSLGQPNTEAFF
.	TRBJ1-1	.	TRBV5-5	TGTGCCAGCAGCTTGAAGAACACTGAAGCTTTCTTT	CASSLKNTEAFF
.	TRBJ1-5	.	TRBV6-1	TGTGCCAGCAGTGAACCAGAGCTGGGACAGCCCCAGCATTTT	CASSEPELGQPQHF
.	TRBJ2-2	TRBD2	TRBV29-1	TGCAGCGTTTACGGGCGGGAGGGTGGCACCGGGGAGCTGTTTTTT	CSVYGREGGTGELFF
.	TRBJ1-1	TRBD1	TRBV7-9	TGTGCCAGCAGCCCGTCGACAGGGACGAACACTGAAGCTTTCTTT	CASSPSTGTNTEAFF
.	TRBJ2-3	.	TRBV7-8	TGTGCCAGCAGCCGGACACAGCCTTACACAGATACGCAGTATTTT	CASSRTQPYTDTQYF